The rows below give T cell receptor beta chains drawn from one sample of a study of T-cell memory formation after mild COVID-19. TCRdb processed the 5' RACE reads anew with MiXCR; each CDR3 protein has one entry. The sample has 200,000 to 250,000 distinct CDR3 sequences, over 9% seen once; the top ten hold roughly 3.5%. Sequencing input: PBMCs or a T cell subset sorted from them (not recorded which). The receptors stem from a man aged 18 to 35 who had mild COVID-19 (a few samples of this study predate the infection). Cell type and time point are not known. CDR3s include the opening cysteine and the closing phenylalanine or tryptophan. A D gene is named only where the DNA matches it firmly. The size field is filled for only some rows; it gives once, few, many or a size class.

V gene,J gene,D gene,clone size,CDR3 DNA,CDR3 protein
TRBV7-7,TRBJ2-5,TRBD1,few,TGTGCTAGCAGCGTAGACAGGGATCAAGAGACCCAGTACTTC,CASSVDRDQETQYF
TRBV5-1,TRBJ2-5,-,-,TGCGCCAGCAGCTCGGCCCTCGGAGGAGTCGAGACCCAGTACTTC,CASSSALGGVETQYF
TRBV18,TRBJ2-7,TRBD2,few,TGTGCCAGCTCACCTACTAGCGGGGGCCCCTACGAGCAGTACTTC,CASSPTSGGPYEQYF
TRBV7-9,TRBJ2-5,-,-,TGTGCCAGCCCCCCCCACTCGGCGCAAGAGACCCAGTACTTC,CASPPHSAQETQYF
TRBV24-1,TRBJ2-2,TRBD2,once,TGTGCCACCAGTGACCCCCGGGCGGGGGGGCTCACCGGGGAGCTGTTTTTT,CATSDPRAGGLTGELFF
TRBV4-2,TRBJ2-6,-,-,TGTGCCAGCAGCCTCAAGACAGCTCTAAACTCTGGGGCCAACGTCCTGACTTTC,CASSLKTALNSGANVLTF
TRBV28,TRBJ1-1,TRBD1,-,TGTGCCAGTCTCATAAGGACAGGGCGGATGAACACTGAAGCTTTCTTT,CASLIRTGRMNTEAFF
TRBV11-1,TRBJ2-7,-,-,TGTGCCAGCAGTCATGCAAAATTTTCCGGGACATCCGAGCAGTACTTC,CASSHAKFSGTSEQYF
TRBV7-2,TRBJ1-1,-,few,TGTGCCAGCAGCAAAAGGGGGGGTGACACTGAAGCTTTCTTT,CASSKRGGDTEAFF
TRBV30,TRBJ1-2,-,few,TGTGCCTGGAGTGTACGTCGGGCTGGGAGCTATGGCTACACCTTC,CAWSVRRAGSYGYTF
TRBV5-1,TRBJ1-4,TRBD1,few,TGCGCCAGCAGCTTCCCGGGACAGGGCGCTAATGAAAAACTGTTTTTT,CASSFPGQGANEKLFF
TRBV6-5,TRBJ2-3,TRBD1,few,TGTGCCAGCAGTTACCTCTGGACAGGGTTAACAGATACGCAGTATTTT,CASSYLWTGLTDTQYF
TRBV6-6,TRBJ2-7,-,many,TGTGCCAGCAGGACCTGGGAGGGGGGGGAGCAGTACTTC,CASRTWEGGEQYF
TRBV7-6,TRBJ1-6,-,many,TGTGCCAGCAGCCCTGGCAGGACGACCTCACCCCTCCACTTT,CASSPGRTTSPLHF
TRBV27,TRBJ2-1,TRBD2,few,TGTGCCAGCAGTTTAATAGCGGGGTACCACAATGAGCAGTTCTTC,CASSLIAGYHNEQFF
TRBV6-5,TRBJ1-5,TRBD1,few,TGTGCCACCATGGGTTCGTTCGGACAGGGGAATCAGCCCCAGCATTTT,CATMGSFGQGNQPQHF
TRBV30,TRBJ2-6,-,-,TGTGCCTGGAGAACATCTGGGGCCAACGTCCTGACTTTC,CAWRTSGANVLTF
TRBV10-3,TRBJ1-2,TRBD1,-,TGTGCCATCAGTGAGTCGTACCTCAGACAGGGCGATGGCTACACCTTC,CAISESYLRQGDGYTF
TRBV7-2,TRBJ2-5,TRBD2,few,TGTGCCAGCAGCTTCCAGCGGGGGGCTCAAGAGACCCAGTACTTC,CASSFQRGAQETQYF
TRBV25-1,TRBJ1-1,-,-,TGTGCCAGCAGTGAATGGGGGAGGACTGAAGCTTTCTTT,CASSEWGRTEAFF
TRBV20-1,TRBJ2-1,-,few,TGCAGTGCTAGGTTTGAAACCAATGAGCAGTTCTTC,CSARFETNEQFF
TRBV5-1,TRBJ2-5,-,-,TGCGCCAGCAGCAATCAGGGATCGGAGACCCAGTACTTC,CASSNQGSETQYF
TRBV6-5,TRBJ2-2,TRBD2,-,TGTGCCAGCAGGGGACTAGCGGGGACCTATAACACCGGGGAGCTGTTTTTT,CASRGLAGTYNTGELFF
TRBV12-3/TRBV12-4,TRBJ2-5,-,many,TGTGCCAGCAGTAGAGGGTTCCGCCAAGAGACCCAGTACTTC,CASSRGFRQETQYF
TRBV28,TRBJ1-5,-,few,TGTGCCAGCAGTTTAGGGGGCTTTCAGCCCCAGCATTTT,CASSLGGFQPQHF
TRBV5-6,TRBJ2-5,-,-,TGTGCCAGCAGCTGGGACGGATTTCAAGACACCCAGTACTTC,CASSWDGFQDTQYF
TRBV27,TRBJ2-7,-,few,TGTGCCAGCAGTTTAGGACCCACAGGCTACTACGAGCAGTACTTC,CASSLGPTGYYEQYF
TRBV12-3/TRBV12-4,TRBJ2-3,-,few,TGTGCCAGCAGTTTAGCGGGCCCTGAGGATACGCAGTATTTT,CASSLAGPEDTQYF
TRBV14,TRBJ2-3,TRBD2,-,TGTGCCAGCAGCCCCGGGGTAGCGGGGGCCACGCAGTATTTT,CASSPGVAGATQYF
TRBV7-9,TRBJ2-5,-,many,TGTGCCAGCAGCTCGACTGTACAAGAGACCCAGTACTTC,CASSSTVQETQYF
TRBV2,TRBJ2-4,-,many,TGTGCCAGCAGTACATCAGAAGCCAAAAACATTCAGTACTTC,CASSTSEAKNIQYF
TRBV18,TRBJ1-4,TRBD1,-,TGTGCCAGCTCGTATACAGGGGGCGGAACTAATGAAAAACTGTTTTTT,CASSYTGGGTNEKLFF
TRBV11-2,TRBJ2-5,-,-,TGTGCCAGCAGCAATACTAGGGAAGAGACCCAGTACTTC,CASSNTREETQYF
TRBV30,TRBJ1-4,-,-,TGTGCCTGGGTACGGCCCGGGACCCTCAAACTGTTTTTT,CAWVRPGTLKLFF
TRBV4-3,TRBJ2-3,TRBD2,few,TGCGCCAGCAGCCAAGAGCGGGGGGTAGCTGGGCAGACGCAGTATTTT,CASSQERGVAGQTQYF
TRBV7-3,TRBJ1-2,TRBD1,-,TGTGCCAGCAGCTTGTCAGGGGGGGGCTATGGCTACACCTTC,CASSLSGGGYGYTF
TRBV4-3,TRBJ2-3,-,many,TGCGCCAGCAGCCAAGATTCCAGGGCAGATACGCAGTATTTT,CASSQDSRADTQYF
TRBV14,TRBJ1-6,-,few,TGTGCCAGCAGCCAACAGGGTTTCACCCTCCACTTT,CASSQQGFTLHF
TRBV4-1,TRBJ1-5,TRBD1,-,TGCGCCAGCAGCCACCCAGGAGGGACAGGGGACAATCAGCCCCAGCATTTT,CASSHPGGTGDNQPQHF
TRBV20-1,TRBJ2-1,-,few,TGCAGTGCTAGAGATGGCGAGGGGTTTCTTGACGGTGAGCAGTTCTTC,CSARDGEGFLDGEQFF
TRBV7-2,TRBJ1-2,-,-,TGTGCCAGCAGCCCAACAGGGAGAGACTATGGCTACACCTTC,CASSPTGRDYGYTF